Listed below are T cell receptor beta chains from one sample, sequenced in a study of T-cell reconstitution after alpha-beta-depleted transplantation in children. One entry per CDR3 protein results from TCRdb running MiXCR on the PCR reads. The table shows 200,000 to 300,000 distinct CDR3 sequences, with more than 10% occurring only once. This sample comprised PBMCs from the stem cell graft donor, obtained from the stem cell graft. The source of these receptors is a human donor who donated a stem cell graft to a child with acute lymphoblastic leukemia. The CDR3 runs from the conserved cysteine through the conserved F or W. The D gene is left open where the match is weak. Clone sizes are given selectively: once, few, many, or a class where the clone is expanded.

J: TRBJ2-7; D: -; size: many; V: TRBV7-8; CDR3: CASSSRRDTTYEQYF; DNA: TGTGCCAGCAGCTCCCGGAGGGACACTACCTACGAGCAGTACTTC
J: TRBJ2-1; D: -; size: few; V: TRBV29-1; CDR3: CSAKGGVLYNEQFF; DNA: TGCAGCGCCAAGGGGGGGGTTCTTTACAATGAGCAGTTCTTC
J: TRBJ1-2; D: -; size: many; V: TRBV7-2; CDR3: CASSLVNSFGYTF; DNA: TGTGCCAGCAGCTTAGTGAATTCCTTTGGCTACACCTTC
J: TRBJ2-5; D: -; size: many; V: TRBV6-5; CDR3: CASSSRGQHMETQYF; DNA: TGTGCCAGCAGTTCCCGTGGGCAGCACATGGAGACCCAGTACTTC
J: TRBJ1-6; D: -; size: many; V: TRBV4-2; CDR3: CASSRSQGIGSPLHF; DNA: TGTGCCAGCAGCCGATCACAGGGTATTGGTTCACCCCTCCACTTT
J: TRBJ1-2; D: -; size: few; V: TRBV7-9; CDR3: CASSLGGPYYGYTF; DNA: TGTGCCAGCAGCTTAGGGGGACCTTACTATGGCTACACCTTC
J: TRBJ2-2; D: -; size: many; V: TRBV27; CDR3: CASSPPVSGELFF; DNA: TGTGCCAGCAGTCCCCCAGTATCCGGGGAGCTGTTTTTT
J: TRBJ2-2; D: -; size: many; V: TRBV12-3/TRBV12-4; CDR3: CASRSVGELFF; DNA: TGTGCCAGCAGGAGCGTCGGGGAGCTGTTTTTT
J: TRBJ2-2; D: TRBD2; size: -; V: TRBV4-3; CDR3: CASSQVGGVAGELFF; DNA: TGCGCCAGCAGCCAAGTGGGGGGGGTCGCCGGGGAGCTGTTTTTT
J: TRBJ2-5; D: -; size: -; V: TRBV6-2/TRBV6-3; CDR3: CASSYGPFSDWQETQYF; DNA: TGTGCCAGCAGTTATGGTCCTTTTTCGGACTGGCAAGAGACCCAGTACTTC
J: TRBJ1-5; D: -; size: many; V: TRBV28; CDR3: CASSVSNQPQHF; DNA: TGTGCCAGCTCCGTAAGCAATCAGCCCCAGCATTTT
J: TRBJ2-2; D: -; size: many; V: TRBV12-3/TRBV12-4; CDR3: CASSFGIGTNTGELFF; DNA: TGTGCCAGCAGTTTTGGGATAGGGACGAACACCGGGGAGCTGTTTTTT
J: TRBJ2-7; D: -; size: -; V: TRBV28; CDR3: CASTSSLIYEQYF; DNA: TGTGCCAGCACCTCCAGCCTTATCTACGAGCAGTACTTC
J: TRBJ2-1; D: -; size: many; V: TRBV29-1; CDR3: CSGGSYNEQFF; DNA: TGCAGCGGGGGGAGCTACAATGAGCAGTTCTTC
J: TRBJ2-7; D: -; size: many; V: TRBV5-6; CDR3: CASSLLEVHHEQYF; DNA: TGTGCCAGCAGCTTACTAGAGGTCCACCACGAGCAGTACTTC
J: TRBJ2-2; D: TRBD1; size: many; V: TRBV24-1; CDR3: CATRQGSTGELFF; DNA: TGTGCCACCCGACAGGGGAGCACCGGGGAGCTGTTTTTT
J: TRBJ2-1; D: TRBD1; size: few; V: TRBV14; CDR3: CASRGQGNNEQFF; DNA: TGTGCCAGCAGGGGACAGGGCAACAATGAGCAGTTCTTC
J: TRBJ2-2; D: TRBD1; size: many; V: TRBV20-1; CDR3: CSARKGQSTGELFF; DNA: TGCAGTGCTAGAAAGGGACAGTCAACCGGGGAGCTGTTTTTT
J: TRBJ2-2; D: -; size: many; V: TRBV7-9; CDR3: CASSSWTLTNTGELFF; DNA: TGTGCCAGCAGCTCCTGGACTCTAACGAACACCGGGGAGCTGTTTTTT
J: TRBJ2-5; D: -; size: many; V: TRBV20-1; CDR3: CSMRQQETQYF; DNA: TGCAGTATGCGACAGCAAGAGACCCAGTACTTC
J: TRBJ2-3; D: TRBD1; size: many; V: TRBV6-1; CDR3: CASRGDSSRTDTQYF; DNA: TGTGCCAGCAGGGGGGACAGTTCACGCACAGATACGCAGTATTTT
J: TRBJ2-5; D: -; size: -; V: TRBV30; CDR3: CAWSVIAGAQETQYF; DNA: TGTGCCTGGAGTGTAATCGCAGGGGCCCAAGAGACCCAGTACTTC
J: TRBJ2-7; D: -; size: many; V: TRBV10-3; CDR3: CAISESQGSFDEQYF; DNA: TGTGCCATCAGTGAGTCACAGGGATCCTTCGACGAGCAGTACTTC
J: TRBJ2-7; D: TRBD1; size: many; V: TRBV27; CDR3: CASRTTGDPSYEQYF; DNA: TGTGCCAGCAGAACGACAGGGGATCCCTCCTACGAGCAGTACTTC
J: TRBJ1-2; D: -; size: many; V: TRBV7-2; CDR3: CASSLAGLTHGYTF; DNA: TGTGCCAGCAGCTTAGCGGGGCTCACCCATGGCTACACCTTC
J: TRBJ2-2; D: TRBD1; size: many; V: TRBV5-1; CDR3: CASSTGTGYGGELFF; DNA: TGCGCCAGCAGCACCGGGACAGGGTACGGCGGGGAGCTGTTTTTT
J: TRBJ2-7; D: TRBD1; size: -; V: TRBV20-1; CDR3: CSYRGVSYEQYF; DNA: TGCAGCTACAGGGGGGTCTCCTACGAGCAGTACTTC
J: TRBJ2-5; D: -; size: many; V: TRBV7-3; CDR3: CASSPGPGRETQYF; DNA: TGTGCCAGCAGCCCTGGTCCAGGGAGGGAGACCCAGTACTTC
J: TRBJ2-7; D: -; size: many; V: TRBV27; CDR3: CASATPREQYF; DNA: TGTGCCAGCGCTACCCCGAGGGAGCAGTACTTC
J: TRBJ1-1; D: -; size: many; V: TRBV7-2; CDR3: CASSYLNAGLPEAFF; DNA: TGTGCCAGCAGCTACCTTAATGCAGGGTTACCTGAAGCTTTCTTT
J: TRBJ1-1; D: TRBD1; size: many; V: TRBV6-5; CDR3: CASRKTGSTEAFF; DNA: TGTGCCAGCAGAAAGACAGGGAGCACTGAAGCTTTCTTT
J: TRBJ2-1; D: TRBD1; size: many; V: TRBV5-1; CDR3: CASSLRPPTGSIYNEQFF; DNA: TGCGCCAGCAGCTTGCGTCCTCCGACAGGGTCAATATACAATGAGCAGTTCTTC
J: TRBJ2-1; D: TRBD2; size: many; V: TRBV15; CDR3: CATSRVGSGDRVF; DNA: TGTGCCACCAGCAGAGTGGGGAGCGGGGATAGAGTCTTC
J: TRBJ2-3; D: -; size: many; V: TRBV3-1; CDR3: CASSQDPRGGTQYF; DNA: TGTGCCAGCAGCCAGGATCCCAGGGGAGGTACGCAGTATTTT
J: TRBJ2-5; D: TRBD2; size: few; V: TRBV7-2; CDR3: CASSLISSGGARETQYF; DNA: TGTGCCAGCAGCTTAATTTCTAGCGGGGGGGCCCGGGAGACCCAGTACTTC
J: TRBJ2-3; D: TRBD1; size: -; V: TRBV7-9; CDR3: CASSLDRISTDTQYF; DNA: TGTGCCAGCAGCTTGGACAGGATATCCACAGATACGCAGTATTTT
J: TRBJ1-1; D: TRBD1; size: many; V: TRBV18; CDR3: CASSQDRVGTEAFF; DNA: TGTGCCAGCTCACAAGACAGGGTCGGCACTGAAGCTTTCTTT
J: TRBJ2-7; D: -; size: many; V: TRBV27; CDR3: CASSSPGATAEQYF; DNA: TGTGCCAGCAGTTCGCCAGGGGCGACGGCCGAGCAGTACTTC
J: TRBJ2-1; D: -; size: few; V: TRBV5-4; CDR3: CASSHFGGSSYNEQFF; DNA: TGTGCCAGCAGCCACTTCGGCGGTAGCTCCTACAATGAGCAGTTCTTC
J: TRBJ2-1; D: -; size: many; V: TRBV2; CDR3: CATRGGTSANEQFF; DNA: TGTGCCACCCGAGGGGGCACTAGCGCCAATGAGCAGTTCTTC
J: TRBJ1-5; D: -; size: few; V: TRBV20-1; CDR3: CSAIYTAGIQPQHF; DNA: TGCAGTGCTATATACACCGCCGGTATCCAGCCCCAGCATTTT